The 9 T cell receptor beta chains below come from one sample, sequenced in a study of blood T cells in healthy people across ages. With a J-beta primer mix and a sample-barcoded 5' primer, a second PCR ran about 7 to 12 cycles. A single record per CDR3 protein comes from TCRdb applying MiXCR to the 5' RACE reads. The table shows approximately 800,000 distinct CDR3 sequences, with 20% to 25% occurring only once. These data are also associated with another study on T cells of mothers and their children.

Input material: blood. The receptor set was obtained from a boy under 18 in good health.

This rearrangement joins TRBV28 to TRBJ2-7, with TRBD1 as a possible D gene (6 bases). Deletions cut 5 bases from V and 5 bases from J, with 16 bases between. The CDR3 extends over 14 amino acids. Germline V lookup: CDR1 MDHEN, CDR2 SYDVKM. The CDR3: CASSPQGIHHEQYF. The CDR3 bases are TGTGCCAGCAGTCCACAGGGAATTCACCACGAGCAGTACTTC.

This chain joins TRBV7-8 and TRBJ1-5; the D is unclear. The germline gives CDR1 SGHVS, CDR2 FQNEAQ. The V end was cut by 1 base, the J end by 0 bases, with 7 bases between. This CDR3 has 15 amino acids. DNA of the CDR3: TGTGCCAGCAGCTTAGAGTTATATAGCAATCAGCCCCAGCATTTT. This codes for CASSLELYSNQPQHF.

The chain's CDR3 is CAISPRVNEKLFF. In nucleotides, the CDR3 is TGTGCCATCAGTCCCCGAGTTAATGAAAAACTGTTTTTT. The chain uses TRBV10-3 and TRBJ1-4; D ambiguous. Looked up from germline, CDR1 is ENHRY and CDR2 is SYGVKD. The length of the CDR3 is 13 residues. The V end lost 5 bases, the J end lost 4 bases, and 8 bases lay between the germline ends.

This rearrangement joins TRBV7-3 to TRBJ2-5; D remains ambiguous. Deletions cut 1 base from V and 4 bases from J, with 7 bases between. The CDR3 spans 13 residues. The germline V gene encodes CDR1 SGHTA and CDR2 FQGTGA. CDR3 in amino acids: CASSLIGRETQYF. For the CDR3, the DNA is TGTGCCAGCAGCTTAATAGGTCGAGAGACCCAGTACTTC.

Notes on this clonotype: A read error may produce the germline difference seen at one junction end. The chain recombines TRBV29-1 with TRBJ2-7; TRBD1 matches at 11 bases. This CDR3 has 14 residues. Germline CDR1 SQVTM, CDR2 ANQGSEA. The CDR3 DNA is TGCAGCGTGGAGGGACAGGGGGGACCCTACGAGCAGTGCTTC. Protein sequence: CSVEGQGGPYEQCF.

This sequence joins TRBV5-1 and TRBJ1-1; 10 nucleotides line up with TRBD1. Germline CDR1 is SGHRS and CDR2 is YFSETQ. The CDR3 extends over 15 amino acids. The J segment lost 7 bases and the V segment lost 1 base, leaving 7 bases of the junction unmatched. The CDR3 DNA is TGCGCCAGCAGCTTGTCCCGGACAGGGGGTTTTGAAGCTTTCTTT. This translates into CASSLSRTGGFEAFF. Full variable domain (remainder filled in from reference TRBV5-1 and TRBJ1-1): KAGVTQTPRYLIKTRGQQVTLSCSPISGHRSVSWYQQTPGQGLQFLFEYFSETQRNKGNFPGRFSGRQFSNSRSEMNVSTLELGDSALYLCASSLSRTGGFEAFFGQGTRLTVV.

This clonotype was seen a few times. This rearrangement joins TRBV7-2 to TRBJ2-7; 9 nucleotides agree with TRBD2. V shed 3 bases and J 6 bases; nucleotides not matched to a gene: 9. The germline V gene has CDR1 SGHTA and CDR2 FQGNSA. This CDR3 spans 15 amino acids. The CDR3 DNA reads as TGTGCCAGCAGCTTGGGGCTAGCGGGATCGCTCGAGCAGTACTTC. Translating gives CASSLGLAGSLEQYF. Based on the CDR3 plus reference TRBV7-2 and TRBJ2-7, the full variable domain is GAGVSQSPSNKVTEKGKDVELRCDPISGHTALYWYRQSLGQGLEFLIYFQGNSAPDKSGLPSDRFSAERTGGSVSTLTIQRTQQEDSAVYLCASSLGLAGSLEQYFGPGTRLTVT.

The chain links TRBV5-1 to TRBJ2-5, with D perhaps TRBD2 (6 bases). The CDR3 spans 15 residues. The ends were cut back, 0 bases at V and 5 bases at J, with 14 bases in the middle. The germline V gene encodes CDR1 SGHRS and CDR2 YFSETQ. The CDR3 DNA follows: TGCGCCAGCAGCTTGGCTAGCGTGGTAGGGGAGACCCAGTACTTC. Protein: CASSLASVVGETQYF. The full variable domain, with the rest looked up from reference TRBV5-1 and TRBJ2-5, is KAGVTQTPRYLIKTRGQQVTLSCSPISGHRSVSWYQQTPGQGLQFLFEYFSETQRNKGNFPGRFSGRQFSNSRSEMNVSTLELGDSALYLCASSLASVVGETQYFGPGTRLLVL.

This clonotype occurred once. V is TRBV11-2 and J is TRBJ2-1; 9 nucleotides match TRBD2. Unmatched junction bases numbered 9, after V lost 6 bases and J lost 6 bases. There are 15 residues in the CDR3. Germline V gives CDR1 SGHAT, CDR2 FQNNGV. CDR3: CASRQGTSFSNEQFF. As DNA, the CDR3 is TGTGCCAGCAGACAGGGGACTAGCTTCTCCAATGAGCAGTTCTTC.